This T cell receptor beta chain was identified during a study of OX40 agonist ivuxolimab in advanced cancers. About this clone: Its antigen remains unknown. A read error may account for a junction end that differs from germline.

This table comes from immunoSEQ multiplex PCR, and its TCRdb copy is limited to in-frame clones, with some not included. The table lists tens of thousands of clones, more than 70% of them singletons, with around 2.1% in the top ten. Findings and caveats of the study: Both blood CD4+ and CD8+ T cells showed clonal growth by week 6 at 0.1 to 3.0 mg/kg.

The material sequenced was CD4+ or CD8+ T cells sorted from blood, taken in a trial of the OX40 agonist ivuxolimab. The source of this sequence is an adult with an advanced solid tumor such as melanoma, head and neck, liver or kidney cancer.

The CDR3 loop reads CASSIPGRHTSF. CDR3 in DNA: TGTGCCAGCAGCATCCCGGGCCGACATACTTCCTTC. The chain combines TRBV7-8 with TRBJ1-2; D unclear. The CDR3 is 12 amino acids. From germline, CDR1 is SGHVS and CDR2 FQNEAQ.